At least ten counts were recorded for the clone carrying this TCR beta chain. Its antigen is currently unknown. The data stem from a study of early T cells in non-severe SARS-CoV-2 infection. Study-level findings and limits: A preference for anti-spike CD8 responses marked VDJdb matching, which missed private and CD4 specificities.

TCRdb recomputed calls from the 5' RACE reads with MiXCR, one row per CDR3 protein. The table shows fewer than 55,000 distinct CDR3 sequences, with about 6% occurring only once. Germline V gene lookup returns CDR1 SQVTM and CDR2 ANQGSEA. V lost 8 bases to trimming and J lost 2 bases, with 13 bases between them. The CDR3 has 13 residues. Specimen: whole blood, collected at baseline. This clonotype was obtained from an adult who was a healthcare worker with PCR-confirmed SARS-CoV-2 infection or an uninfected control (not recorded which). J is TRBJ2-1 and V is TRBV29-1; the D is unclear. The CDR3 here is CSSRLLAYNEQFF. In DNA form, the CDR3 reads TGCAGCTCTCGACTCCTCGCCTACAATGAGCAGTTCTTC.